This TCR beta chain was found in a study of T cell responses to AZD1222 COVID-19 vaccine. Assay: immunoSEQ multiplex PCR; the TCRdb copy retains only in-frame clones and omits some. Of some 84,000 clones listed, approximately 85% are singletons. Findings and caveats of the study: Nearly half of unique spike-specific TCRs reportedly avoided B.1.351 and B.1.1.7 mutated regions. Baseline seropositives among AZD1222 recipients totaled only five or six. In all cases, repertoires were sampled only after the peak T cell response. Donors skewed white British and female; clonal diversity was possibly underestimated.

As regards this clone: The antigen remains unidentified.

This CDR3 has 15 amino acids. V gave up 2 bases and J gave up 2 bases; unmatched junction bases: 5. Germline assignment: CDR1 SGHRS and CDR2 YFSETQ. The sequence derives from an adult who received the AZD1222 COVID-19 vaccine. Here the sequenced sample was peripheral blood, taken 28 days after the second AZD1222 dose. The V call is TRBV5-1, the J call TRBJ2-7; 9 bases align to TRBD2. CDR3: CASSFSAGGAYEQYF. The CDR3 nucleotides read TGCGCCAGCAGCTTTTCAGCGGGGGGAGCCTACGAGCAGTACTTC.